This entry concerns a single TCR beta chain. Its specificity is not known. This record comes from a study of T-cell memory formation after mild COVID-19. Study-level points and caveats: Those CD4+ clones that contracted were mainly in CM and EM (CD8+ ones in EMRA). CD4+ bias marked clones expanding day 15 to 37, unlike balanced contracting clones. Pre-infection memory showed some responding clones, and this suggested that cross-reactive memory joined.

TCRdb recomputed calls from the 5' RACE reads with MiXCR, one row per CDR3 protein. The sample carries 200,000 or so distinct CDR3 sequences, 15% to 20% recorded once. The CDR3 extends over 13 amino acids. Germline V gene data show CDR1 as SGDLS and CDR2 as YYNGEE. V lost 4 bases to trimming and J lost 3 bases, with 10 bases between them. The chain couples TRBV9 to TRBJ1-1, with no clear D. Sequenced material: PBMCs or a T cell subset sorted from them (not recorded which). This clonotype was sampled from an adult woman who had mild COVID-19 (a few samples of this study predate the infection). Cell type and time point are not known. The CDR3 sequence: CASSTRRDTEAFF. In DNA, the CDR3 is TGTGCCAGCAGCACGAGACGGGACACTGAAGCTTTCTTT.